This is a list of T cell receptor beta chains from one sample in a study of OX40 agonist ivuxolimab in advanced cancers. Produced via immunoSEQ multiplex PCR; TCRdb's table is partial and in-frame only. The table records around 70,000 clones, around 88% of them present only once. The sample was CD4+ or CD8+ T cells sorted from blood, taken in a trial of the OX40 agonist ivuxolimab. The receptors derive from an adult with an advanced solid tumor such as melanoma, head and neck, liver or kidney cancer. The CDR3 runs from the conserved cysteine through the conserved F or W. Each record gives: J gene, D gene, V gene, clone size, CDR3 DNA, CDR3 protein. D genes are given only for firm matches. Rows may omit the clone size; those that give it use once, few, many or a size class.

TRBJ2-3	.	TRBV9	.	TGTGCCAGCAGTAGCGGAGTCAGCACAGATACGCAGTATTTT	CASSSGVSTDTQYF
TRBJ2-7	TRBD2	TRBV5-1	.	TGCGCCAGCAGCTTGGCCGGGACTAACTACGAGCAGTACTTC	CASSLAGTNYEQYF
TRBJ2-7	.	TRBV5-6	.	TGTGCCAGCAGCATTTACTACGAGCAGTACTTC	CASSIYYEQYF
TRBJ2-1	TRBD2	TRBV2	.	TGTGCCAGCAAGGCTAGCGGGCAAAAGGGTGAGCAGTTCTTC	CASKASGQKGEQFF
TRBJ2-7	TRBD1	TRBV5-1	.	TGCGCCAGCAGCTCGACAGGGGCTCACTACGAGCAGTACTTC	CASSSTGAHYEQYF
TRBJ2-3	TRBD1	TRBV2	.	TGTGCCAGCAGTGGGGGACAGGGGTTTAGCACAGATACGCAGTATTTT	CASSGGQGFSTDTQYF
TRBJ1-5	TRBD1	TRBV5-6	.	TGTGCCAGCAGCTTGGGACAGGGAGGGCAGCCCCAGCATTTT	CASSLGQGGQPQHF
TRBJ1-5	.	TRBV6-6	.	TGTGCCAGCAGTTACTCGATGGAGTCAGCCCAGCATTTT	CASSYSMESAQHF
TRBJ2-3	.	TRBV6-4	.	TGTGCCAGCAGTGACTCGGGGCGACCGTCCGATACGCAGTATTTT	CASSDSGRPSDTQYF
TRBJ1-1	TRBD1	TRBV7-9	.	TGTGCCAGCAGCCCAGGGGGCAGGGGGCTAGCTGAAGCTTTCTTT	CASSPGGRGLAEAFF
TRBJ2-2	.	TRBV19	.	TGTGCCAGTAGTATAGACGGAACGAACACCGGGGAGCTGTTTTTT	CASSIDGTNTGELFF
TRBJ1-5	.	TRBV6-5	.	TGTGCCAGCGGGCCCCGGCAAGAGGATCAGCCCCAGCATTTT	CASGPRQEDQPQHF
TRBJ2-7	TRBD2	TRBV4-1	.	TGCGCCAGCAGCCAAGACCTCTTCGGACTAGCGGGAGGGTACGAGCAGTACTTC	CASSQDLFGLAGGYEQYF
TRBJ1-5	.	TRBV27	once	TGTGCTGACTCCGGGCCACCCCCTGGCTATAGCAATCAGCCCCAGCATTTT	CADSGPPPGYSNQPQHF
TRBJ1-3	.	TRBV30	.	TGTGCCTGGAGGGACTTTGGAAACACCATATATTTT	CAWRDFGNTIYF
TRBJ2-5	.	TRBV6-5	.	TGTGCCAGCAGTTCTCGGACGGGGGAGACCCAGTACTTC	CASSSRTGETQYF
TRBJ2-5	.	TRBV28	.	TGTGCCAGCAGTTTACTGCCGGGCTTGGGGACCCAGTACTTC	CASSLLPGLGTQYF
TRBJ2-3	TRBD2	TRBV28	.	TGTGCCAGCAGTTCCGGGGGGGCCAGCTGGTTTGATACGCAGTATTTT	CASSSGGASWFDTQYF
TRBJ2-2	.	TRBV14	.	TGTGCCAGCAGCCCTAGAAGCCGGGATCTGAAAACCGGGGAGCTGTTTTTT	CASSPRSRDLKTGELFF
TRBJ2-5	TRBD2	TRBV18	.	TGTGCCAGCTCACCAGCGGCAGACCGGGGGGCCCAGTACTTC	CASSPAADRGAQYF
TRBJ2-3	.	TRBV19	.	TGTGCCAGTAGACTTACCCTCACAGATACGCAGTATTTT	CASRLTLTDTQYF
TRBJ1-1	.	TRBV6-5	.	TGTGCCAGCAGTTACTCTCGGCACATGAACACTGAAGCTTTCTTT	CASSYSRHMNTEAFF
TRBJ1-2	.	TRBV6-1	.	TGTGCCAGCAGTGAAGACGGATTCTATGGCTACACCTTC	CASSEDGFYGYTF
TRBJ1-1	.	TRBV11-2	.	TGTGCCAGCAGCTTAGACCTTCGTACTGAAGCTTTCTTT	CASSLDLRTEAFF
TRBJ1-2	TRBD1	TRBV5-6	few	TGTGCCAGCAGCTTGCTTTTGACCGGGACAGGGGTTGGCTACACCTTC	CASSLLLTGTGVGYTF
TRBJ2-3	.	TRBV21-1	.	TGTGCCAGCAGCGATCCGGGACTAGCGGATAGCACAGATACGCAGTATTTT	CASSDPGLADSTDTQYF
TRBJ1-2	TRBD1	TRBV19	.	TGTGCCAGTAGTCGGGACAGCAACTATGGCTACACCTTC	CASSRDSNYGYTF
TRBJ1-1	.	TRBV10-3	.	TGTGCCATCAGCAAGGTGATAGACACTGAAGCTTTCTTT	CAISKVIDTEAFF
TRBJ2-7	TRBD2	TRBV11-2	.	TGTGCCAGCAGCAGACTAGCGGGGACCAGCTCCTACGAGCAGTACTTC	CASSRLAGTSSYEQYF
TRBJ2-5	.	TRBV11-2	.	TGTGCCAGCAGCCCCCGGGGGACCCAAGAGACCCAGTACTTC	CASSPRGTQETQYF
TRBJ2-7	TRBD2	TRBV4-1	.	TGCGCCAGCAGCCAAGGACTAGCGGGAGGACGTAGCTCCTACGAGCAGTACTTC	CASSQGLAGGRSSYEQYF
TRBJ2-3	.	TRBV14	few	TGTGCCAGCAGCCAAGAGACGGGGGGCTCCACAGATACGCAGTATTTT	CASSQETGGSTDTQYF
TRBJ1-2	TRBD1	TRBV9	.	TGTGCCAGCAGCTCCCAACAGGGGTGGGGCTATGGCTACACCTTC	CASSSQQGWGYGYTF